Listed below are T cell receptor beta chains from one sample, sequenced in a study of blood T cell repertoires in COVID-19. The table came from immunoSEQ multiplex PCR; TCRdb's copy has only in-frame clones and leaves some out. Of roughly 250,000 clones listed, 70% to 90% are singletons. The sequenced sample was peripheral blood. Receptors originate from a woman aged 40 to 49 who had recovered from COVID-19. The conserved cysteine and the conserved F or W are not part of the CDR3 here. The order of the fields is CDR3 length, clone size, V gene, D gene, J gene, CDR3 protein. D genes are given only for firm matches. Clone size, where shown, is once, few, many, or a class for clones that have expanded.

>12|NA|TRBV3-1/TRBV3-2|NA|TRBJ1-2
ASSQGLGARGYT
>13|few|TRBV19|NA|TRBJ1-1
ASSIFSTGNTEAF
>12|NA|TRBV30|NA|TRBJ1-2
ARGRQSANYGYT
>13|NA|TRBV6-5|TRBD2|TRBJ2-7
ASSYRAGGTYEQY
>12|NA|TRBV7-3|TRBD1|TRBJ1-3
ASSEGQPGNTIY
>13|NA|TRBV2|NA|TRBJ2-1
ASSEGRQGGDEQF
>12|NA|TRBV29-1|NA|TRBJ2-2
SADRGAGTGELF
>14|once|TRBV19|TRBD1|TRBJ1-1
ASSGGQGRSNTEAF
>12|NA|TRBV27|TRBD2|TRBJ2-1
ASSLTSVDNEQF
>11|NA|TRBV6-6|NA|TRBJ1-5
ATSTGGEQPQH